Included here is one T cell receptor (beta chain) sequence, with context. The CDR3 is 15 residues long. V was cut by 3 bases and J by 7 bases, with 15 bases left in between. In germline, CDR1 is LNHDA, CDR2 SQIVND (reference sequence). Clones were sequenced by immunoSEQ multiplex PCR, and TCRdb holds only the in-frame ones, with some missing. The sample shows about 89,000 clones, 70% to 90% of them seen only once. These data belong to a study of control samples from healthy donors and cancer patients. The rearrangement uses TRBV19 and TRBJ1-4; D perhaps matches TRBD1 (6 bases). The TCR sequence derives from a middle-aged woman in good health. The sequenced sample consisted of blood. CDR3 amino acids: CASSMWQGRGEKLFF. The CDR3 nucleotides are TGTGCCAGTAGTATGTGGCAGGGGAGGGGTGAAAAACTGTTTTTT.